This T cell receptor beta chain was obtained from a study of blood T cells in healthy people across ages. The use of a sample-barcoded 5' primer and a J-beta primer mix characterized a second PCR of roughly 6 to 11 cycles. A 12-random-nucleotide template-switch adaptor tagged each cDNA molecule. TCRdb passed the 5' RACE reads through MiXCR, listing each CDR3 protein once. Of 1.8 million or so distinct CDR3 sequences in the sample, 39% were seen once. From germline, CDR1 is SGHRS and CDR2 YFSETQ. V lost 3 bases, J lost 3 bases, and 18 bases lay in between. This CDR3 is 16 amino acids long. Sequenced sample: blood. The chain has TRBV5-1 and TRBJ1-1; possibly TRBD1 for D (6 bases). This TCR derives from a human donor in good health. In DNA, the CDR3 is TGCGCCAGCAGCTCCCCAGGGGCCCTTTTGGACACTGAAGCTTTCTTT. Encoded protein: CASSSPGALLDTEAFF. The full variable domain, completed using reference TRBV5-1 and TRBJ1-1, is KAGVTQTPRYLIKTRGQQVTLSCSPISGHRSVSWYQQTPGQGLQFLFEYFSETQRNKGNFPGRFSGRQFSNSRSEMNVSTLELGDSALYLCASSSPGALLDTEAFFGQGTRLTVV.